The T cell receptor (beta chain) described here comes from a study of T cells after posttransplantation cyclophosphamide. The related graft donor's blood sample was taken on the day of bone marrow donation. V dropped 2 bases and J dropped 7 bases, with 8 bases sitting between them. Germline CDR1 and CDR2: MNHEY and SVGAGI. CDR3 size: 12 residues. As to this clone: Its antigen is unknown.

The study's findings and limits: Recipient CMV seropositivity and CMV reactivation strongly tracked TRB clonality. Later post-transplant blood repertoires were often dominated by donor CD8+ memory clones. Blood and skin or GI T cell repertoires showed limited TRB overlap.

Sequenced by immunoSEQ multiplex PCR; TCRdb stores in-frame clones only, minus some. The sample yields 25,000 to 30,000 clones, about nine tenths seen once. The sequence was collected from a man aged 45-65 years. The chain recombines TRBV6-5 with TRBJ1-2; D unresolved. The source material was PBMCs. CDR3 amino acids: CASSYLYGGYTF. CDR3 nucleotide sequence: TGTGCCAGCAGTTACCTCTATGGTGGCTACACCTTC.